Following are 7 T cell receptor beta chains from one sample sequenced in a study of identical twins. In TCRdb, the 5' RACE reads were re-called with MiXCR into one record per CDR3 protein. The sample holds 1.5 million to 2 million distinct CDR3 sequences, about 31% seen once. The specimen was cord blood. Receptors were obtained from a newborn girl in good health.

This clonotype has more than one count but fewer than ten. The gene calls are TRBV28 and TRBJ2-7; D unresolved. CDR1 and CDR2 from the germline V gene are MDHEN and SYDVKM. The CDR3 length is 12 residues. Trimming took 4 bases from V and 5 from J, leaving 9 bases between them. In DNA form, the CDR3 reads TGTGCCAGCAGTTCCCCACGTAACGAGCAGTACTTC. Amino acid sequence: CASSSPRNEQYF.

This clonotype was found many times. This chain links TRBV29-1 with TRBJ2-7; TRBD2 matches at 8 bases. V shed 2 bases and J 4 bases; nucleotides not matched to a gene: 1. Germline V gene data show CDR1 as SQVTM and CDR2 as ANQGSEA. This CDR3 region has 12 residues. The CDR3 sequence is CSVEPGGYEQYF. The DNA of the CDR3 is TGCAGCGTTGAACCGGGAGGGTACGAGCAGTACTTC.

Only a few counts were recorded for this clonotype. V usage is TRBV10-2 and J usage is TRBJ1-5; D perhaps matches TRBD1 (6 bases). With 6 bases removed from V and 4 bases from J, the gap between germline ends came to 13 bases. Germline assignment: CDR1 WSHSY and CDR2 SAAADI. The CDR3 sequence is 14 residues long. The CDR3 DNA reads TGCGCCAGCAGCCGACAGGAGGCAAATCAGCCCCAGCATTTT. The encoded protein is CASSRQEANQPQHF.

The rearrangement uses TRBV7-2 and TRBJ2-3, with 16 positions matching TRBD2. CDR3 length equals 17 residues. After removal of 1 base from V and 6 bases from J, the junction contained 4 bases not matched to a gene. Germline assignment: CDR1 SGHTA and CDR2 FQGNSA. In nucleotides, the CDR3 is TGTGCCAGCAGCTTAGTCAGGGGACTAGCGGGAGGGGATACGCAGTATTTT. It is translated as CASSLVRGLAGGDTQYF.

V gene TRBV6-1 combines with J gene TRBJ2-5, with 9 bases that match TRBD1. Near its end, the DNA agrees better with TRBJ2-7, so the J call may be wrong. The CDR3 consists of 14 residues. Germline V gene sequence: CDR1 MNHNS, CDR2 SASEGT. In DNA form, the CDR3 reads TGTGCCAGCAGTGCGAGGACAGGGGTCTGCGAGCAGTACTTC. As protein: CASSARTGVCEQYF.

CDR3 protein: CATLAGVYNEQFF. DNA for the CDR3: TGTGCCACTCTAGCGGGGGTTTACAATGAGCAGTTCTTC. The chain couples TRBV2 to TRBJ2-1; 10 nucleotides align to TRBD2. CDR3 size: 13 residues. The J segment lost 4 bases and the V segment lost 10 bases, leaving 4 bases of the junction unmatched. Germline CDR1 SNHLY, CDR2 FYNNEI.

At least ten counts were recorded for this clonotype. The junction does not match germline at one end; this may be a read error. The CDR3 DNA sequence: TGTGCCAGCAGTATAGCGGGAGGCTCCTACAATGAGCAGTTCTTC. Translated, it gives CASSIAGGSYNEQFF. The chain has TRBV19 and TRBJ2-1, with 10 bases aligning to TRBD2. Germline CDR1 LNHDA, CDR2 SQIVND (reference sequence). The length of the CDR3 is 15 residues.